This T cell receptor beta chain was found in a study of T-cell reconstitution after alpha-beta-depleted transplantation in children. Findings of the study overall: Roughly two months post-transplant, alpha-beta T cells reportedly originated from several hundred graft clones that had expanded. Counts and diversity of T cells one year after transplant came mostly from newly produced T cells. Where some patients showed high TCRbeta diversity at day 60, it came from recipient T cells and thymic progenitors that had survived.

Construction of the TCRbeta library involved unique molecular identifiers. Each CDR3 protein gets one entry after TCRdb re-called the PCR reads with MiXCR. Found here are under 750,000 distinct CDR3 sequences, 23% of them singletons; the top ten hold around an eighth. The V gene lost 6 bases and the J gene lost 0 bases, with 14 bases spanning the gap. The CDR3 consists of 15 residues. Details on this clonotype: Antigen specificity is unknown.

The V gene is TRBV12-3 or TRBV12-4, the J gene TRBJ1-1; a weak D match, TRBD1 (5 bases). The sequence was collected from a boy younger than two who had a stem cell transplant for acute myeloid leukemia, so the T cells may come from the graft donor. The sequences come from PBMCs, mostly from graft donor cells, collected 360 days after TCRalphabeta/CD19-depleted stem cell transplant. CDR3 sequence: CASSKGVTMNTEAFF. CDR3 in DNA: TGTGCCAGCAGCAAAGGGGTGACTATGAACACTGAAGCTTTCTTT.